The 21 T cell receptor beta chains in this list originate from one sample, sequenced in a study of PD-L1 blockade in urothelial cancer (dated by TCRdb to 2015 to 2018). The method behind the library was the immunoSEQ multiplex PCR assay. This immuneACCESS table, as held by TCRdb, lists in-frame sequences with V and J called but not all clones. Of the missing ones, under half trace to an unresolved V gene in checked studies; the others have no known cause. The table for this sample lists approximately 38,000 clones; around 89% of them were counted only once. The top ten clonotypes cover less than 2% of the sample. This specimen consisted of PBMCs, obtained around atezolizumab (anti-PD-L1) treatment. The receptor set was obtained from a man aged 55 to 70 with urothelial cancer.

J is TRBJ2-2 and V is TRBV7-9; D gene uncertain. CDR3 length: 15 amino acids. The germline CDR1 and CDR2 sequences are SEHNR and FQNEAQ (reference sequence). Trimming stripped 3 bases from V and 8 bases from J, with 16 bases between. In nucleotides, the CDR3 is TGTGCCAGCAGCTTGGGCAGGCCGTTGCTTGGGGAGCTGTTTTTT. The encoded protein is CASSLGRPLLGELFF. Full variable domain (outside the CDR3, taken from reference TRBV7-9 and TRBJ2-2): DTGVSQNPRHKITKRGQNVTFRCDPISEHNRLYWYRQTLGQGPEFLTYFQNEAQLEKSRLLSDRFSAERPKGSFSTLEIQRTEQGDSAMYLCASSLGRPLLGELFFGEGSRLTVL.

J is TRBJ2-7 and V is TRBV18, with TRBD2 identical over 7 bases. This CDR3 region has 13 residues. Per the germline V gene, CDR1 is KGHSH and CDR2 is LQKENI. V shed 5 bases and J 1 base; nucleotides not matched to a gene: 2. The CDR3 loop reads CASSGRGSYEQYF. The CDR3 DNA sequence: TGTGCCAGCTCAGGGCGGGGGTCCTACGAGCAGTACTTC.

The CDR3 bases are TGTGCCAGCAGAGGGCCGGGAACAGATACGCAGTATTTT. Translation: CASRGPGTDTQYF. The chain uses TRBV28 and TRBJ2-3; tentatively, D is TRBD2 (5 bases). The germline V gene has CDR1 MDHEN and CDR2 SYDVKM. The CDR3 has 13 residues. Trimming stripped 6 bases from V and 3 bases from J, with 10 bases between.

This clone was recorded a few times. CDR3 DNA sequence: TGTGCCAGCAGCTTAGGAGGGAGGAGAGCTTTCTTT. This sequence encodes CASSLGGRRAFF. The J gene is TRBJ1-1, the V gene TRBV11-3; D call uncertain. The CDR3 consists of 12 residues. The V gene lost 1 base and the J gene lost 10 bases, with 10 bases spanning the gap. Germline lookup yields CDR1 SGHNT and CDR2 YENEEA.

The rearrangement uses TRBV4-3 and TRBJ1-1; D gene unclear. The CDR3 length is 15 residues. Germline V gives CDR1 LGHNA, CDR2 YSLEER. Trimming took 1 base from V and 2 from J, leaving 11 bases between them. The CDR3 sequence is CASSQAAGPNTEAFF. CDR3 coding DNA: TGCGCCAGCAGCCAAGCGGCAGGCCCTAACACTGAAGCTTTCTTT.

This chain joins TRBV5-1 and TRBJ2-1, with 15 bases that match TRBD2. Per germline, CDR1 SGHRS and CDR2 YFSETQ. This CDR3 spans 16 amino acids. The V segment lost 4 bases and the J segment 9 bases; nucleotides outside the gene matches: 8. In DNA, the CDR3 is TGCGCCAGCAGCACCGGACTAGCGGGGGGGCAAGGTGAGCAGTTCTTC. This gives the protein CASSTGLAGGQGEQFF.

The chain joins TRBV28 to TRBJ2-1, with D perhaps TRBD1 (6 bases). CDR1 and CDR2 (germline): MDHEN, SYDVKM. V lost 5 bases, J lost 0 bases, and 14 bases lay in between. The CDR3 runs to 16 residues. The CDR3 coding sequence is TGTGCCAGCAGTGAGACAGGCCTTAGCTCCTACAATGAGCAGTTCTTC. Residues: CASSETGLSSYNEQFF.

The V gene is TRBV30, the J gene TRBJ1-1; no reliable D call. The CDR3 has 12 residues. CDR1 and CDR2 from the germline V gene are GTSNPN and SVGIG (reference sequence). Trimming shortened V by 3 bases and J by 4 bases, and 9 bases separated the two germline ends. CDR3 DNA sequence: TGTGCCTGGAGCCAACGCGGCACTGAAGCTTTCTTT. Translated: CAWSQRGTEAFF.

This rearrangement joins TRBV11-2 to TRBJ2-5, with D perhaps TRBD1 (6 bases). The CDR3 is made up of 14 amino acids. V was clipped by 6 bases and J by 2 bases, with 13 bases between them. Germline assignment: CDR1 SGHAT and CDR2 FQNNGV. The CDR3: CASSFLGQQETQYF. The DNA of the CDR3 is TGTGCCAGCAGTTTCCTCGGACAGCAAGAGACCCAGTACTTC.

This clone was counted a single time. The rearrangement uses TRBV7-8 and TRBJ1-4; maybe TRBD1 (6 bases). Germline-derived CDR1 and CDR2 are SGHVS and FQNEAQ. CDR3 length: 16 amino acids. V was trimmed by 1 base and J by 2 bases, leaving 11 bases between them. The CDR3 sequence is CASSLVGRGTNEKLFF. CDR3 DNA: TGTGCCAGCAGCTTAGTAGGCAGGGGTACTAATGAAAAACTGTTTTTT.

This clone occurred a few times. V is TRBV19 and J is TRBJ2-7; TRBD2 is a possible D gene (6 bases). Germline lookup yields CDR1 LNHDA and CDR2 SQIVND (reference sequence). V shed 5 bases and J shed 3 bases, with 11 bases lying between them. This CDR3 contains 13 residues. The CDR3 is CASSSGLSYEQYF. The CDR3, as DNA: TGTGCCAGTAGTTCGGGACTCAGCTACGAGCAGTACTTC. The full variable domain, its missing parts supplied by reference TRBV19 and TRBJ2-7, is DGGITQSPKYLFRKEGQNVTLSCEQNLNHDAMYWYRQDPGQGLRLIYYSQIVNDFQKGDIAEGYSVSREKKESFPLTVTSAQKNPTAFYLCASSSGLSYEQYFGPGTRLTVT.

This clone appeared a few times. The J gene is TRBJ1-2, the V gene TRBV6-5, with a possible D match to TRBD1 (5 bases). Trimming took 0 bases from V and 6 from J, leaving 17 bases between them. There are 16 residues in the CDR3. From germline, CDR1 is MNHEY and CDR2 SVGAGI. CDR3 amino acids: CASSYSSAGPYDGYTF. As DNA, the CDR3 is TGTGCCAGCAGTTACTCGTCGGCAGGGCCCTATGATGGCTACACCTTC.

The V call is TRBV27, the J call TRBJ2-3; maybe TRBD2 (5 bases). Germline CDR1 and CDR2: MNHEY and SMNVEV (reference sequence). The V and J ends lost 7 bases and 3 bases respectively, with 11 bases between them. CDR3 length: 13 residues. The CDR3 sequence: CASTIRGTDTQYF. The CDR3, as DNA: TGTGCCAGCACAATCCGGGGTACAGATACGCAGTATTTT.

The chain joins TRBV5-1 to TRBJ2-5, with TRBD2 matching over 8 bases. The CDR3 consists of 14 residues. Trimming removed 6 bases from V and 2 bases from J; junction bases left unmatched: 6. Looked up from germline, CDR1 is SGHRS and CDR2 is YFSETQ. The CDR3 spells CASTTGGFQETQYF. The DNA for the CDR3 is TGCGCCAGCACTACGGGGGGGTTTCAAGAGACCCAGTACTTC.

The chain links TRBV5-1 to TRBJ2-7; TRBD1 agrees at 7 bases. Germline V gene sequence: CDR1 SGHRS, CDR2 YFSETQ. The CDR3 covers 16 residues. With V trimmed by 1 base and J by 4 bases, 11 bases remained unmatched. Written as DNA, the CDR3 is TGCGCCAGCAGCTTGTCGGTGGGGACAGACCTTTACGAGCAGTACTTC. Amino acid sequence: CASSLSVGTDLYEQYF.

The chain joins TRBV6-5 to TRBJ1-1; TRBD1 matches 7 bases. The CDR3 spans 14 residues. Germline CDR1 reads MNHEY; CDR2 reads SVGAGI. V was clipped by 4 bases and J by 5 bases; unmatched bases: 7. CDR3 sequence (DNA): TGTGCCAGCAGTTCACAGGGGAGAACTACTGAAGCTTTCTTT. This gives the protein CASSSQGRTTEAFF.

The gene calls are TRBV28 and TRBJ1-5; 9 bases line up with TRBD1. The CDR3 has 16 residues. J gave up 3 bases and V 6 bases, and 9 bases lay outside the gene matches. The germline CDR1 and CDR2 sequences are MDHEN and SYDVKM. CDR3 residues: CASSDTGTGINQPQHF. CDR3 nucleotide sequence: TGTGCCAGCAGCGACACCGGGACAGGGATCAATCAGCCCCAGCATTTT.

J is TRBJ2-7 and V is TRBV2, with a tentative D call TRBD2 (6 bases). In germline, CDR1 is SNHLY, CDR2 FYNNEI. V shed 6 bases and J shed 6 bases, with 12 bases lying between them. This CDR3 spans 12 amino acids. CDR3 protein: CASREGLAEQYF. The DNA of the CDR3 is TGTGCCAGCAGGGAGGGCCTTGCCGAGCAGTACTTC. Supplemented by reference TRBV2 and TRBJ2-7, the full variable domain reads EPEVTQTPSHQVTQMGQEVILRCVPISNHLYFYWYRQILGQKVEFLVSFYNNEISEKSEIFDDQFSVERPDGSNFTLKIRSTKLEDSAMYFCASREGLAEQYFGPGTRLTVT.

The rearrangement links TRBV7-9 to TRBJ2-7; the match to TRBD1 covers 7 bases. The CDR3 extends over 16 amino acids. The germline V gene encodes CDR1 SEHNR and CDR2 FQNEAQ (reference sequence). V shed 3 bases, J shed 10 bases, and the junction held 18 bases outside the gene matches. The CDR3 is CASSFNPGTVPPIQYF. In DNA form, the CDR3 reads TGTGCCAGCAGCTTCAACCCCGGGACAGTTCCTCCTATTCAGTACTTC.

The chain has TRBV9 and TRBJ1-2; the D is unclear. V was trimmed by 0 bases and J by 7 bases, leaving 19 bases between them. This CDR3 is built from 16 residues. Germline V gene sequence: CDR1 SGDLS, CDR2 YYNGEE. The CDR3 DNA reads as TGTGCCAGCAGCGTAGACGAGGGCCCCTTGAATAGTGGCTACACCTTC. This translates into CASSVDEGPLNSGYTF.

This clone has just one count. V and J are TRBV4-3 and TRBJ1-2, with D hard to call. CDR1 is LGHNA and CDR2 is YSLEER in the germline V gene. The CDR3 is made up of 15 amino acids. The ends were cut back, 0 bases at V and 2 bases at J, with 10 bases in the middle. Here the CDR3 DNA reads TGCGCCAGCAGCCAAGATGGCTGGAGCAACTATGGCTACACCTTC. Translating it yields CASSQDGWSNYGYTF.